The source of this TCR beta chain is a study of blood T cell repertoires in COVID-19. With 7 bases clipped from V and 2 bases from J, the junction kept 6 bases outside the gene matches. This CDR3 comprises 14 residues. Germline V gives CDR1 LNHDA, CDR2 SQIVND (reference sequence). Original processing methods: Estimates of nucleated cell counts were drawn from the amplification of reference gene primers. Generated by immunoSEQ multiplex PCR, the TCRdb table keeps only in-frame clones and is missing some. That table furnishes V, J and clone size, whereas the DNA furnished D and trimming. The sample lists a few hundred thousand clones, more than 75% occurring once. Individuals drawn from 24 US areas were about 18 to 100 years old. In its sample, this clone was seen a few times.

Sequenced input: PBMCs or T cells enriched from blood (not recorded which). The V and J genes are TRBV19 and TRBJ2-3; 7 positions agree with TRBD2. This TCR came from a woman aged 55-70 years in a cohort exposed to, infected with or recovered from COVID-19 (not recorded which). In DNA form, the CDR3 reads TGTGCCAGTAAGGAGGGAGGGCTCACAGATACGCAGTATTTT. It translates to CASKEGGLTDTQYF. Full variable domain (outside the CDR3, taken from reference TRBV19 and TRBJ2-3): DGGITQSPKYLFRKEGQNVTLSCEQNLNHDAMYWYRQDPGQGLRLIYYSQIVNDFQKGDIAEGYSVSREKKESFPLTVTSAQKNPTAFYLCASKEGGLTDTQYFGPGTRLTVL.